This is a list of T cell receptor beta chains from one sample in a study of cytomegalovirus exposure and HLA in healthy donors. Assay: immunoSEQ multiplex PCR; the TCRdb copy retains only in-frame clones and omits some. Its table lists about 39,000 clones. The sample comprised PBMCs. These TCRs come from a woman in her twenties or thirties in good health and CMV-seropositive. Each CDR3 is given with its conserved first and last residue. The order of the fields is J gene, V gene, CDR3 protein.

j_call: TRBJ1-6
v_call: TRBV5-1
cdr3_aa: CASRDGTGNSPLHF

j_call: TRBJ2-7
v_call: TRBV29-1
cdr3_aa: CSVVSVYSEQYF

j_call: TRBJ1-1
v_call: TRBV19
cdr3_aa: CATKTGVNTEAFF

j_call: TRBJ2-5
v_call: TRBV18
cdr3_aa: CASSPPGLGTQYF

j_call: TRBJ2-7
v_call: TRBV10-2
cdr3_aa: CASRPRVGYEQYF

j_call: TRBJ2-1
v_call: TRBV2
cdr3_aa: CARSLLTGLHYNEQFF

j_call: TRBJ1-6
v_call: TRBV7-9
cdr3_aa: CASSSTGGAPLHF

j_call: TRBJ2-2
v_call: TRBV7-8
cdr3_aa: CATGQGAFTGELFF

j_call: TRBJ1-1
v_call: TRBV27
cdr3_aa: CASSNRGGFSNTEAFF

j_call: TRBJ1-1
v_call: TRBV7-9
cdr3_aa: CASSGVGHTMNTEAFF

j_call: TRBJ1-6
v_call: TRBV19
cdr3_aa: CASSAGQGLRSPLHF

j_call: TRBJ2-6
v_call: TRBV7-8
cdr3_aa: CASSLQGAFGANVLTF

j_call: TRBJ1-1
v_call: TRBV6-1
cdr3_aa: CASSEAGSRGSAEAFF

j_call: TRBJ1-2
v_call: TRBV11-2
cdr3_aa: CASSLEEQGYGYTF

j_call: TRBJ2-2
v_call: TRBV19
cdr3_aa: CASSSGLSNTGELFF

j_call: TRBJ1-5
v_call: TRBV18
cdr3_aa: CASSPAGYRDQPQHF

j_call: TRBJ2-1
v_call: TRBV5-1
cdr3_aa: CASSLAAVYNEQFF

j_call: TRBJ2-2
v_call: TRBV7-7
cdr3_aa: CASSPGTSGVRTGELFF

j_call: TRBJ1-3
v_call: TRBV5-4
cdr3_aa: CASSLEAGKFSGNTIYF

j_call: TRBJ2-1
v_call: TRBV19
cdr3_aa: CASSTTASSYNEQFF

j_call: TRBJ2-1
v_call: TRBV6-6
cdr3_aa: CASSDQGGAYNEQFF